This record covers a single T cell receptor beta chain. Enrollees, about 18 to 100 years old, lived in fewer than 25 US areas. Cohorts were assigned according to the clinical history that participants reported. The data originate from a study of blood T cell repertoires in COVID-19. Study summary: Material from acute and convalescent COVID-19 was sourced from the United States, Italy and Spain.

The method was immunoSEQ multiplex PCR; TCRdb's version includes in-frame clones alone and lacks a portion of them. The table lists about 170,000 clones, 79% of them singletons. This CDR3 comprises 12 residues. Per germline, CDR1 SGHKS and CDR2 YYEKEE (reference sequence). The ends were cut back, 4 bases at V and 8 bases at J, with 12 bases in the middle. This TCR derives from a woman in her sixties or seventies in a cohort exposed to, infected with or recovered from COVID-19 (not recorded which). The chain joins TRBV5-5 to TRBJ1-1; D unresolved. The source material was PBMCs or T cells enriched from blood (not recorded which). The CDR3 nucleotides read TGTGCCAGCAGCCCGGAGGGCGACGAAGCTTTCTTT. It encodes CASSPEGDEAFF. Based on the CDR3 plus reference TRBV5-5 and TRBJ1-1, the full variable domain is DAGVTQSPTHLIKTRGQQVTLRCSPISGHKSVSWYQQVLGQGPQFIFQYYEKEERGRGNFPDRFSARQFPNYSSELNVNALLLGDSALYLCASSPEGDEAFFGQGTRLTVV.